This TCR beta chain was found in a study of cytomegalovirus exposure and HLA in healthy donors. Overall study results and limits: TRBV6-2, TRBV6-3 and some other V segments were unresolvable in 87-base-pair reads.

In nominal health when sampled, donors likely had unrecorded immune exposures nonetheless. The germline V and J ends were trimmed by 0 bases and 4 bases, with 9 bases remaining between them. The germline V gene has CDR1 LGHNA and CDR2 YNFKEQ. This CDR3 comprises 14 residues. PCR used 60 Vbeta primers and 13 Jbeta primers. Sequenced by immunoSEQ multiplex PCR; TCRdb stores in-frame clones only, minus some. Altogether around 100,000 clones are present, about 79% being singletons, with the ten largest covering less than 3.5%. As regards this clone: Antigen specificity is unknown.

This chain joins TRBV4-2 and TRBJ1-2; no firm D call. The sample comprised PBMCs. The clonotype originates from a man aged 45 to 65 in good health and CMV-seropositive. CDR3 in DNA: TGTGCCAGCAGCCAAGATTCCGTCTCCTATGGCTACACCTTC. As protein: CASSQDSVSYGYTF.